The rows below give T cell receptor beta chains drawn from one sample of a study of cytomegalovirus exposure and HLA in healthy donors. Sequencing was performed with immunoSEQ multiplex PCR; in TCRdb, only in-frame clones are kept and a portion is missing. The sample yields some 170,000 clones, 86% seen once. The material sequenced was PBMCs. Every receptor here comes from a man between 18 and 29 years old in good health and CMV-seropositive. CDR3s include the opening cysteine and the closing phenylalanine or tryptophan. Fields, in order: V gene, clone size, D gene, J gene, CDR3 DNA, CDR3 protein. A D gene is named only where the DNA matches it firmly. The size of a clone is reported for some rows only, either as once, few or many, or as a class for expanded clones.

v_call: TRBV7-9; clone_size: NA; d_call: TRBD2; j_call: TRBJ2-3; cdr3_nt: TGTGCCAGCAGCCCGAGCGGGGGTGGCACAGATACGCAGTATTTT; cdr3_aa: CASSPSGGGTDTQYF
v_call: TRBV2; clone_size: NA; d_call: TRBD1; j_call: TRBJ1-1; cdr3_nt: TGTGCCAGCAGCGGGGACAGGGGGATCCCTGAAGCTTTCTTT; cdr3_aa: CASSGDRGIPEAFF
v_call: TRBV5-4; clone_size: NA; d_call: NA; j_call: TRBJ2-1; cdr3_nt: TGTGCCAGCAGCTTGGGGCAGCATTCGGGTGAGCAGTTCTTC; cdr3_aa: CASSLGQHSGEQFF
v_call: TRBV28; clone_size: NA; d_call: TRBD1; j_call: TRBJ2-7; cdr3_nt: TGTGCCAGCAGTTCTCCACCGGGACAGGGTGTTTACGAGCAGTACTTC; cdr3_aa: CASSSPPGQGVYEQYF
v_call: TRBV5-5; clone_size: NA; d_call: NA; j_call: TRBJ2-1; cdr3_nt: TGTGCCAGCAGCTCAGGTCTCCTCTCCTACAATGAGCAGTTCTTC; cdr3_aa: CASSSGLLSYNEQFF
v_call: TRBV7-2; clone_size: NA; d_call: TRBD1; j_call: TRBJ2-7; cdr3_nt: TGTGCCAGCAGTATATGGGACAGGGATAAAGAGCAGTACTTC; cdr3_aa: CASSIWDRDKEQYF
v_call: TRBV7-2; clone_size: NA; d_call: NA; j_call: TRBJ2-1; cdr3_nt: TGTGCCAGCAGCTTAGAAGATGGCCTCGAGCAGTTCTTC; cdr3_aa: CASSLEDGLEQFF
v_call: TRBV19; clone_size: NA; d_call: NA; j_call: TRBJ1-5; cdr3_nt: TGTGCCAGTAGTTTAGGGTCGGTGACAGGTAGCAATCAGCCCCAGCATTTT; cdr3_aa: CASSLGSVTGSNQPQHF
v_call: TRBV5-1; clone_size: NA; d_call: TRBD1; j_call: TRBJ2-7; cdr3_nt: TGCGCCAGCAGCTCAACCCCAGGGGGCGGAGAGGGTCCGAGGGAGCAGTACTTC; cdr3_aa: CASSSTPGGGEGPREQYF
v_call: TRBV28; clone_size: NA; d_call: TRBD1; j_call: TRBJ1-2; cdr3_nt: TGTGCCAGCAGTTCAGGGGACAGGGTCATCCGCAGCAACACCTTC; cdr3_aa: CASSSGDRVIRSNTF
v_call: TRBV7-2; clone_size: NA; d_call: TRBD1; j_call: TRBJ1-2; cdr3_nt: TGTGCCAGCAGCCTAGGACAGGGTCTGGATTATGGCTACACCTTC; cdr3_aa: CASSLGQGLDYGYTF
v_call: TRBV19; clone_size: once; d_call: NA; j_call: TRBJ2-7; cdr3_nt: TGTGCCAGTAGTATAGGGGCAGGATACTACGAGCAGTACTTC; cdr3_aa: CASSIGAGYYEQYF
v_call: TRBV18; clone_size: NA; d_call: TRBD1; j_call: TRBJ2-1; cdr3_nt: TGTGCCAGCTCACCACGGACAGGGGGCACGGATGAGCAGTTCTTC; cdr3_aa: CASSPRTGGTDEQFF
v_call: TRBV28; clone_size: NA; d_call: TRBD2; j_call: TRBJ2-1; cdr3_nt: TGTGCCAGCAGTGTAGCGGGGCTAAACAATGAGCAGTTCTTC; cdr3_aa: CASSVAGLNNEQFF
v_call: TRBV10-3; clone_size: NA; d_call: TRBD2; j_call: TRBJ2-7; cdr3_nt: TGTGCCATCGGAGGAGCGGGAGGGCCATCCTACGAGCAGTACTTC; cdr3_aa: CAIGGAGGPSYEQYF
v_call: TRBV6-5; clone_size: NA; d_call: TRBD2; j_call: TRBJ2-2; cdr3_nt: TGTGCCAGCAGTTACACCACTTGGGAGGGCGGGGAGCTGTTTTTT; cdr3_aa: CASSYTTWEGGELFF
v_call: TRBV7-3; clone_size: NA; d_call: NA; j_call: TRBJ2-2; cdr3_nt: TGTGCCAGCAGCTTAAGAGCCGGACAGCGAGACACCGGGGAGCTGTTTTTT; cdr3_aa: CASSLRAGQRDTGELFF
v_call: TRBV30; clone_size: NA; d_call: NA; j_call: TRBJ2-7; cdr3_nt: TGTGCCTGGAGGGGGAGCGTCTACGAGCAGTACTTC; cdr3_aa: CAWRGSVYEQYF
v_call: TRBV29-1; clone_size: NA; d_call: TRBD1; j_call: TRBJ1-5; cdr3_nt: TGCAGCGTTGTCTGGACAGGGGGTCCAAGCAATCAGCCCCAGCATTTT; cdr3_aa: CSVVWTGGPSNQPQHF
v_call: TRBV6-1; clone_size: once; d_call: TRBD1; j_call: TRBJ1-4; cdr3_nt: TGTGCCAGCAGATCGACAGGGCGTGGCGAAAAACTGTTTTTT; cdr3_aa: CASRSTGRGEKLFF
v_call: TRBV28; clone_size: once; d_call: NA; j_call: TRBJ2-7; cdr3_nt: TGTGCCAGCAGTTTACCCCTTACAGGTAGCTCCTACGAGCAGTACTTC; cdr3_aa: CASSLPLTGSSYEQYF
v_call: TRBV13; clone_size: NA; d_call: TRBD2; j_call: TRBJ2-5; cdr3_nt: TGTGCCAGCAGCTTTGGCAGCGGGAGAATGGCAGAGACCCAGTACTTC; cdr3_aa: CASSFGSGRMAETQYF
v_call: TRBV18; clone_size: once; d_call: NA; j_call: TRBJ1-2; cdr3_nt: TGTGCCAGCTCACCACGTGAGGGAAACTATGGCTACACCTTC; cdr3_aa: CASSPREGNYGYTF
v_call: TRBV5-1; clone_size: NA; d_call: NA; j_call: TRBJ2-7; cdr3_nt: TGCGCCAGCAGCTCTGCTAGCCCCTACGAGCAGTACTTC; cdr3_aa: CASSSASPYEQYF
v_call: TRBV6-5; clone_size: NA; d_call: NA; j_call: TRBJ2-7; cdr3_nt: TGTGCCAGCAGGACAGGCAACTCCTACGAGCAGTACTTC; cdr3_aa: CASRTGNSYEQYF
v_call: TRBV6-4; clone_size: NA; d_call: TRBD2; j_call: TRBJ2-7; cdr3_nt: TGTGCCAGCAGTGAAGGATTTAGCGGGGGGGCCTACGAGCAGTACTTC; cdr3_aa: CASSEGFSGGAYEQYF
v_call: TRBV6-5; clone_size: NA; d_call: NA; j_call: TRBJ2-7; cdr3_nt: TGTGCCAGCAGTATAGGACAACAACGGGAGCAGTACTTC; cdr3_aa: CASSIGQQREQYF
v_call: TRBV6-5; clone_size: once; d_call: NA; j_call: TRBJ1-1; cdr3_nt: TGTGCCACCGGTAGGGGGTTAGCTTTCTTT; cdr3_aa: CATGRGLAFF
v_call: TRBV15; clone_size: NA; d_call: NA; j_call: TRBJ1-4; cdr3_nt: TGTGCCACCAGCGATACAGGACGGATCGAGGAAAAACTGTTTTTT; cdr3_aa: CATSDTGRIEEKLFF
v_call: TRBV27; clone_size: few; d_call: NA; j_call: TRBJ1-6; cdr3_nt: TGTGCCAGCAGTGGGTCGGGTTCACCCCTCCACTTT; cdr3_aa: CASSGSGSPLHF
v_call: TRBV19; clone_size: few; d_call: TRBD2; j_call: TRBJ2-6; cdr3_nt: TGTGCCAGTAGTACCGGGGTTTCCTTAGCGGGAGGGCCTTATGGGGCCAACGTCCTGACTTTC; cdr3_aa: CASSTGVSLAGGPYGANVLTF
v_call: TRBV6-5; clone_size: once; d_call: TRBD2; j_call: TRBJ2-1; cdr3_nt: TGTGCCAGCAGTTACACCGGGGGGGCAGGGAATGAGCAGTTCTTC; cdr3_aa: CASSYTGGAGNEQFF
v_call: TRBV5-1; clone_size: NA; d_call: TRBD2; j_call: TRBJ2-3; cdr3_nt: TGCGCCAGCAGCCCGGGACTAGCGGTGAATACGCAGTATTTT; cdr3_aa: CASSPGLAVNTQYF
v_call: TRBV9; clone_size: once; d_call: NA; j_call: TRBJ2-2; cdr3_nt: TGTGCCAGCAGCGTAGGAGGAAAATTCCGGACCAAGGAGGAGGGGGAGCTGTTTTTT; cdr3_aa: CASSVGGKFRTKEEGELFF
v_call: TRBV5-1; clone_size: few; d_call: TRBD1; j_call: TRBJ1-3; cdr3_nt: TGCGCCAGCAGCCCCGCGCAGGGGGCGTGGGGAAACACCATATATTTT; cdr3_aa: CASSPAQGAWGNTIYF
v_call: TRBV6-5; clone_size: NA; d_call: TRBD1; j_call: TRBJ1-1; cdr3_nt: TGTGCCAGCAACGGACAGGGGACCACTGAAGCTTTCTTT; cdr3_aa: CASNGQGTTEAFF
v_call: TRBV5-1; clone_size: NA; d_call: NA; j_call: TRBJ1-5; cdr3_nt: TGCGCCAGCAGCTTAGGGGATTATAGCAATCAGCCCCAGCATTTT; cdr3_aa: CASSLGDYSNQPQHF
v_call: TRBV28; clone_size: NA; d_call: TRBD2; j_call: TRBJ2-7; cdr3_nt: TGTGCCAGCATCCCGAACTTGGCGGGAGGCTACGAGCAGTACTTC; cdr3_aa: CASIPNLAGGYEQYF
v_call: TRBV2; clone_size: NA; d_call: NA; j_call: TRBJ1-5; cdr3_nt: TGTGCCAGCAGTGTTTCGGCAGGCCATCAGCCCCAGCATTTT; cdr3_aa: CASSVSAGHQPQHF
v_call: TRBV25-1; clone_size: NA; d_call: NA; j_call: TRBJ2-2; cdr3_nt: TGTGCCAGCAGTGCTCCCGCCACGGGTACCGGGGAGCTGTTTTTT; cdr3_aa: CASSAPATGTGELFF